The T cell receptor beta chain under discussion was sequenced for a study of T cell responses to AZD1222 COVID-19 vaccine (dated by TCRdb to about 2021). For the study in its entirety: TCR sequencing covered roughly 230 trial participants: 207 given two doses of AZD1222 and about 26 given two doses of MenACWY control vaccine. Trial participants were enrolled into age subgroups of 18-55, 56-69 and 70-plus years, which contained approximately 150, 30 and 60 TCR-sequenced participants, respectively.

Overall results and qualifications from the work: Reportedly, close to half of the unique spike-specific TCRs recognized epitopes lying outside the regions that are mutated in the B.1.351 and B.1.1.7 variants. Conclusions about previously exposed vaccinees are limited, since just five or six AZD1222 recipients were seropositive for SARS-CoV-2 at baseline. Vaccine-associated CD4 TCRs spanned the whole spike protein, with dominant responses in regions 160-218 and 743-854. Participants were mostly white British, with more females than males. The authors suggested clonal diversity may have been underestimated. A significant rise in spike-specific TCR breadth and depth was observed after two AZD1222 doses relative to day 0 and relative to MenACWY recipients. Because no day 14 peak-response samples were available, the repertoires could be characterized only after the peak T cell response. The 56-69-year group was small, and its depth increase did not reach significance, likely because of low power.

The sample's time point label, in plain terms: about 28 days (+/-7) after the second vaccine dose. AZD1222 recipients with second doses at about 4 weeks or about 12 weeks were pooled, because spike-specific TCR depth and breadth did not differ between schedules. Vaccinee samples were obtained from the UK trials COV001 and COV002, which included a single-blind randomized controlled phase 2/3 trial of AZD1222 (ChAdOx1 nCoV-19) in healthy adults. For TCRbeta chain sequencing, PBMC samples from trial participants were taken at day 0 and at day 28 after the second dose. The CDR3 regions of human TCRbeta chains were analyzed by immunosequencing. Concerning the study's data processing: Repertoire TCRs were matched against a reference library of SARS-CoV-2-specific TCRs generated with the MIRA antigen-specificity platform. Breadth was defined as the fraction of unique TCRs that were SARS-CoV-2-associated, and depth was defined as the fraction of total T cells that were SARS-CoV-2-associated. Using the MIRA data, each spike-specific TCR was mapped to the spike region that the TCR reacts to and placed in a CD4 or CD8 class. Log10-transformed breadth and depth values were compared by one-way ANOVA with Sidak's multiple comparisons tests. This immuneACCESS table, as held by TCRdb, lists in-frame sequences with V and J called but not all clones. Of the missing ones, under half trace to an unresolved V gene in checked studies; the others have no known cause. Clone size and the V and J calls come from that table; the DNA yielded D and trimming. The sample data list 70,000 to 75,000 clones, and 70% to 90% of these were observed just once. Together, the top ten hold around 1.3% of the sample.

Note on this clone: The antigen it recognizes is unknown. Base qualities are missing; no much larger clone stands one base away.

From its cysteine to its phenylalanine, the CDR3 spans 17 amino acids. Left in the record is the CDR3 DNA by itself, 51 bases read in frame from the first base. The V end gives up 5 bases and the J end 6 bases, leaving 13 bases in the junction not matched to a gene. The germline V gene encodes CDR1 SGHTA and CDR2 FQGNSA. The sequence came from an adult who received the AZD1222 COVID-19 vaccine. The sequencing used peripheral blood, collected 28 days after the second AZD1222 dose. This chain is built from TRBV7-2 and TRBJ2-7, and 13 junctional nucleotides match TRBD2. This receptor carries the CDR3 CASSPELAGGPEGEQYF. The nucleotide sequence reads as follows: TGTGCCAGCAGCCCGGAACTAGCGGGAGGGCCTGAGGGCGAGCAGTACTTC.